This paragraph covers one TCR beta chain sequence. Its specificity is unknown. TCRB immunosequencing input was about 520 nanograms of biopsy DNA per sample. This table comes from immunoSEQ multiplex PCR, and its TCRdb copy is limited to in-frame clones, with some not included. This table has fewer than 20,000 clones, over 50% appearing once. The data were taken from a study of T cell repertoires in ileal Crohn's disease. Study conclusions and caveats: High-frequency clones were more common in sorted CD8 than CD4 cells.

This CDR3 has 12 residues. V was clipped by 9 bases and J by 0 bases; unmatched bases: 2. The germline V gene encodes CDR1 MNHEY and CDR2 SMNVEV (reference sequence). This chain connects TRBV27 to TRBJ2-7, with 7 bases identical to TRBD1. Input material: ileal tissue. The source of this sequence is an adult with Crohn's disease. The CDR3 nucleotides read TGTGCCAGTCGGGACAGCTCCTACGAGCAGTACTTC. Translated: CASRDSSYEQYF.